This is a list of T cell receptor beta chains from one sample in a study of T cell responses to AZD1222 COVID-19 vaccine. The method was immunoSEQ multiplex PCR; TCRdb's version includes in-frame clones alone and lacks a portion of them. The sample contains 95,000 to 150,000 clones, around nine tenths of which appear only once. This specimen consisted of peripheral blood, obtained on day 0 of MenACWY control vaccination. The receptor source for this set is an adult in good health. Each CDR3 is given with its conserved first and last residue. A D gene is named only where the DNA matches it firmly. Size tells how often a clone was seen (once, few, many) or the class of an expanded clone, and some rows leave it out.

d_gene	abundance	v_gene	j_gene	CDR3aa
TRBD2	few	TRBV24-1	TRBJ2-1	CATSGASGSFSYNEQFF
.	.	TRBV5-5	TRBJ1-1	CASSLFLRWNTEAFF
.	.	TRBV6-5	TRBJ1-4	CASRLANEKLFF
TRBD1	.	TRBV5-4	TRBJ1-1	CASSPRGLDTEAFF
TRBD2	.	TRBV5-1	TRBJ2-3	CASSFGAAGATDTQYF
TRBD1	.	TRBV28	TRBJ1-2	CASSQGGPYGYTF
.	.	TRBV11-1	TRBJ1-3	CASSLAHGNTIYF
.	.	TRBV2	TRBJ1-4	CASRGAGREGEKLFF
TRBD2	once	TRBV7-3	TRBJ2-1	CASSRAGAAYNEQFF
.	.	TRBV2	TRBJ2-2	CASRVFANTGELFF
.	few	TRBV27	TRBJ1-5	CASSIGNGQPQHF
TRBD2	.	TRBV12-3/TRBV12-4	TRBJ2-7	CASSRTSGYEQYF
TRBD2	.	TRBV5-1	TRBJ2-3	CASSLGEGTDTQYF
TRBD1	.	TRBV29-1	TRBJ2-7	CSVEGDRGAYEQYF
.	once	TRBV6-5	TRBJ2-7	CASSYRGGHEQYF
TRBD1	.	TRBV4-1	TRBJ2-2	CAREVSGTGNTGELFF
.	.	TRBV12-5	TRBJ2-1	CASGPLTVVSSNEQFF
TRBD1	.	TRBV11-3	TRBJ2-1	CASSSPPGTGDNEQFF
.	few	TRBV12-3/TRBV12-4	TRBJ1-2	CASSLLGYGYTF
.	.	TRBV5-1	TRBJ2-3	CASSPSAGTDTQYF
TRBD1	.	TRBV6-1	TRBJ1-4	CASSVGQRIYNEKLFF
.	.	TRBV5-5	TRBJ2-2	CASSWGLARVSTGELFF
TRBD2	.	TRBV3-1/TRBV3-2	TRBJ2-7	CASSIAGVPEQYF
.	once	TRBV5-6	TRBJ1-2	CASSLGAWFGTDYGYTF
.	.	TRBV5-8	TRBJ2-2	CASSLYSVGELFF
.	.	TRBV7-2	TRBJ2-7	CASSLVPYEQYF
TRBD2	.	TRBV5-1	TRBJ2-1	CASSPGTSGGYNEQFF
TRBD1	.	TRBV18	TRBJ1-1	CASSYGTGIGTEAFF
TRBD2	.	TRBV10-2	TRBJ2-3	CASSEGLAGGLWDTQYF
.	.	TRBV6-5	TRBJ1-2	CASSDIYSDGYTF
.	.	TRBV29-1	TRBJ2-3	CSGRDTDTQYF
.	.	TRBV30	TRBJ2-1	CAWSAAGLAGEQFF
.	.	TRBV7-9	TRBJ1-6	CASSLHAGDNSPLHF
.	.	TRBV7-9	TRBJ1-2	CASSLAQPVYGYTF
.	.	TRBV6-5	TRBJ2-1	CASSYSGGPLVDEQFF
.	.	TRBV5-4	TRBJ1-2	CASSSLGGNYGYTF
.	.	TRBV9	TRBJ1-5	CASSDGGSSNQPQHF
.	.	TRBV19	TRBJ1-6	CASSEEAAYNSPLHF
.	.	TRBV6-1	TRBJ1-1	CASSEEVGGGTEAFF
.	.	TRBV4-1	TRBJ1-3	CASSRLLTPISGNTIYF
.	.	TRBV11-3	TRBJ2-1	CASSLVYRISYNEQFF
.	.	TRBV27	TRBJ1-5	CASSLSGNQPQHF
.	.	TRBV7-9	TRBJ2-7	CASSFDYEQYF
.	.	TRBV5-6	TRBJ1-1	CASSFSGRTEAFF
TRBD1	.	TRBV2	TRBJ1-4	CASRQPGQGRDELFF
.	.	TRBV7-2	TRBJ2-1	CASSFGVHEQFF
.	.	TRBV5-4	TRBJ2-7	CASSFTPPSSYEQYF
.	.	TRBV2	TRBJ2-7	CASRRGSYEQYF
.	.	TRBV12-3/TRBV12-4	TRBJ2-1	CASSQFREQFF
.	.	TRBV7-9	TRBJ1-1	CASSKELPSEAFF
TRBD2	.	TRBV10-3	TRBJ2-1	CAISEGAGEWNEQFF
.	.	TRBV7-2	TRBJ2-5	CASSSTETQYF
.	.	TRBV5-6	TRBJ1-2	CASSLGEAGYTF
.	.	TRBV27	TRBJ2-7	CASSQLGSNSNIMREQYF
.	once	TRBV7-2	TRBJ1-1	CASSAQTGGATEAFF